The entry below gives a single T cell receptor beta chain sequence along with its context. The sample holds many counts of this clonotype. Its recognized antigen is unknown. No base qualities exist here, and no much larger clone lies one base off it. The CDR3 measures 14 amino acids from cysteine to phenylalanine. The CDR3 DNA has 42 bases and is translated from base 1. From a lookup of the germline V gene (reference sequence), CDR1 and CDR2 are DFQATT and SNEGSKA. The trim is 3 bases for V and 3 bases for J, with a gap of 14 bases between the germline ends. Libraries came from PCR. Sequencer: Illumina HiSeq 2500. TCR libraries were prepared with molecular barcoding, using unique molecular identifiers to normalize TCRbeta repertoire quantification. TCRdb reworked the public reads: Q25 trimming with fastp, MiXCR clone assembly, productive beta chains retained. For every CDR3 protein sequence, its rows merge into one entry that carries the most common genes and DNA. This sample is represented by approximately 130,000 distinct CDR3 sequences; roughly 10% of them were singletons. The top ten hold less than 25% of the sample.

The data belong to a study of T-cell reconstitution after alpha-beta-depleted transplantation in children (dated by TCRdb to 2016 to 2018). Notes on the research overall: Using TCR repertoire profiling, the study followed T-cell immune reconstitution in a quantitative way in children after TCRalphabeta/CD19-depleted allogeneic hematopoietic cell transplantation.

What the authors observed across the whole study: In some patients, the high TCRbeta diversity seen at day 60 was put down to recipient T cells and intrathymic progenitors that had survived conditioning. The apparently early alphabetaT-cell count recovery about two months after transplant was reportedly dependent on only several hundred rapidly expanded clones derived from non-depleted graft cells. Hyperexpanded clone frequencies declined over subsequent months; after one year, T-cell counts and TCRbeta diversity were mostly attributed to newly produced T cells.

This specimen's treatment or condition label, interpreted: allogeneic hematopoietic cell transplantation with graft depleted of TCRalphabeta T cells and CD19 B cells. TCRalphabeta/CD19-depleted allogeneic hematopoietic cell grafts were given to the transplant recipients, all of whom were children. Here the sequenced sample was PBMCs, mostly from graft donor cells, taken 180 days after TCRalphabeta/CD19-depleted stem cell transplant. The origin of this receptor is a girl younger than two who had a stem cell transplant for combined immunodeficiency, so the T cells may come from the graft donor. Here the chain combines TRBV20-1 and TRBJ2-5; the D call could be TRBD1 or TRBD2, with each sharing 5 bases. CDR3 sequence: CSASTGTDEETQYF. The bases are TGCAGTGCTAGTACCGGGACGGACGAAGAGACCCAGTACTTC.